Reported below is one T cell receptor beta chain. This clonotype was counted only a few times. What this receptor recognizes is not known. No base quality values were provided; no much bigger clone lies one nucleotide off. These data originate in a study of vaccination and CD4 T cells after COVID-19 (dated by TCRdb to between 2021 and 2022). Looking at the study overall: The convalescent cohort included six males and four females, with two Hispanic individuals, seven Caucasians, two Asians and one multiracial person. Participants received two doses of either the Pfizer-BioNTech BNT162b2 vaccine (n=8) or the Moderna mRNA-1273 vaccine (n=2). Post-COVID blood samples from convalescent patients were collected a median of roughly 100 days after diagnosis, with a range of 35 to 161 days. The time from the second vaccine dose to post-vaccine blood sampling had a median of around 72 days and ranged from about 14 to 241 days. Overlapping spike peptide pools from SARS-CoV-2 and from the common cold coronaviruses HCoV-NL63, HCoV-OC43 and HCoV-229E were used as culture stimuli. In control cultures, a CEFX viral epitope pool was used as positive control, an HIV-1 Nef peptide pool was used as negative control, or no peptide was added. The spike-specific CD4+ TCR repertoire was compared before and after mRNA vaccination in 10 to 11 COVID-19 convalescent patients and a handful of infection-naive healthy vaccine recipients. An earlier paper using these donors assessed, at the TCR clonotype level, memory CD4+ T cell crossreactivity between SARS-CoV-2 and common cold coronavirus spike proteins.

The method behind the library was PCR. DNA from cultured CD4+ T cells was subjected to TCR sequencing with the Oncomine TCR Beta short-read assay at the Johns Hopkins FTIC core. The QIAamp micro DNA kit was used to extract genomic DNA from the cultured CD4+ T cells. Oncomine TCR Beta libraries from cultured CD4+ T cells were pooled using unique dual indexes and sequenced on an Illumina iSeq 100. Per the original workflow: Non-productive sequences were filtered out, and CDR3s that did not start with C, did not end with F or W, or were shorter than 7 amino acids were discarded. The MANAFEST web application identified antigen-specific clonotypes by comparing peptide-stimulated wells against reference wells and other culture wells. To be called positive, a clone needed an FDR below 0.05, an odds ratio above 5, and a productive frequency above 0.1% in at least two of three replicate wells. Clonotypes that were significantly expanded in both SARS-CoV-2 spike wells and at least one common cold coronavirus spike condition were defined as cross-reactive. Using R version 3.6.1, CDR3 homology was evaluated through Levenshtein distances (stringdist) along with unrooted phylogenetic trees (ape). TCRdb reprocessing: public reads trimmed at Q25 with fastp, clones called with MiXCR, in-frame beta chains kept. Duplicate CDR3 protein sequences are folded into a single record with the most common DNA and genes. The V and J calls and clone size are TCRdb's, not the authors'. In all, the sample holds some 11,000 distinct CDR3 sequences, and around 40% of those were seen once. The ten largest clones represent 20% to 25% of the sample.

Sample treatment or condition, as interpreted from the label and publication: approximately nine-day PBMC culture with coronavirus spike peptide pools or control peptides (ViraFEST assay). CD4+ T cells from unexposed donors were collected before the COVID-19 pandemic (2011-2018). The ViraFEST assay, used in the study, expanded antigen-specific T cells with peptide pools and then identified the expanded clonotypes through TCR sequencing. PBMCs were cultured at roughly 1.8 million per well in IMDM supplemented with approximately 5.4% human AB serum and about 10 IU/ml IL-2, with 10 ug/ml peptide pools added. Half of the culture medium was replaced with fresh IL-2-containing medium on days 3 and 7. After 10 days of culture, CD4+ T cells were isolated by negative selection using the EasySep CD4+ T cell isolation kit. Unexposed donor CD4+ T cells were tested for reactivity to SARS-CoV-2 S and N and four common cold coronavirus spike pools, as cell number allowed. Ficoll-Paque Plus gradient centrifugation was used to isolate PBMCs from whole blood, and the isolated PBMCs were then either used fresh or cryopreserved at -140C. Triplicate wells were generally used for each culture condition. The leukapheresis product used for the unexposed donors was purchased from a commercial source.

V ends up 6 bases short and J 3 bases short, with an unmatched junction base count of 9. The germline V gene (reference sequence) specifies MNHEY as CDR1 and SMNVEV as CDR2. The CDR3 has 15 amino acids, counting the end cysteine and phenylalanine. Only CDR3 DNA is held: 45 bases, read in frame from base 1. Overall results and qualifications from the work: The median count of SARS-CoV-2-reactive clonotypes went up from about 23 after infection to a few dozen after vaccination, although the change was not significant. Among convalescent patients, a median about 87% of the SARS-CoV-2-reactive clones seen after vaccination appeared only after vaccination, which suggests priming specific to the vaccine. In convalescent patients, nearly all vaccine-specific clones (304 of 307) were found to be mono-reactive for SARS-CoV-2 spike rather than cross-reactive with common cold coronaviruses. The number of convalescent patients in the study was relatively small, and the study did not examine early timepoints following natural infection.

What was sequenced was CD4+ T cells from blood, cultured in vitro. The receptor's source is a human donor in good health. This chain is built from TRBV27 and TRBJ2-5; 8 bases in the middle match TRBD1. The CDR3 loop reads CASSPGGFLEETQYF. The nucleotides read TGTGCCAGCAGCCCAGGGGGCTTTCTTGAAGAGACCCAGTACTTC.